A single sample gave rise to the 11 T cell receptor beta chains below, sequenced in a study of response to subunit inactivated influenza vaccine. From the RT-PCR reads, TCRdb called clonotypes with MiXCR, one entry per CDR3 protein. This sample has 430,000 or so distinct CDR3 sequences, with 10% to 11% found just once. The specimen comprised PBMCs from blood, sampled more than 35 days after vaccination. Receptors originate from a man aged 45-65 years who received an inactivated influenza vaccine.

The chain joins TRBV4-1 to TRBJ2-1; no firm D call. This CDR3 has 16 amino acids. The V end lost 1 base, the J end lost 0 bases, and 10 bases lay between the germline ends. Per the germline V gene, CDR1 is MGHRA and CDR2 is YSYEKL. DNA for the CDR3: TGCGCCAGCAGCCAAGTCGGCAGACGCTCCTACAATGAGCAGTTCTTC. The encoded protein is CASSQVGRRSYNEQFF.

This clonotype was detected only a few times. This sequence joins TRBV7-9 and TRBJ2-1, with D perhaps assigned TRBD1 or TRBD2 (6 bases each). Germline loops: CDR1 SEHNR, CDR2 FQNEAQ (reference sequence). V dropped 5 bases and J dropped 8 bases, with 13 bases sitting between them. The CDR3 has 13 amino acids. The CDR3, as DNA: TGTGCCAGCAGCCTACCGGGGGCACATGAGCAGTTCTTC. It yields the protein CASSLPGAHEQFF.

This clonotype was observed a few times. The chain employs TRBV29-1 and TRBJ1-6; maybe TRBD1 (5 bases). The CDR3 contains 14 residues. CDR1 and CDR2 (germline): SQVTM, ANQGSEA. Trimming cost V 4 bases and J 9 bases, with 16 bases left between them. The CDR3 loop is CSVAKTERGSPLHF. As DNA, the CDR3 is TGCAGCGTTGCTAAAACCGAGAGGGGTTCACCCCTCCACTTT.

This clonotype occurred a few times. The chain carries TRBV20-1 and TRBJ2-1; TRBD2 matches at 7 bases. The germline V gene encodes CDR1 DFQATT and CDR2 SNEGSKA (reference sequence). This CDR3 contains 15 residues. Trimming took 5 bases from V and 0 from J; bases not matched to a gene: 7. CDR3 coding DNA: TGCAGTGCTCCGAGCGGGGCCAGCTCCTACAATGAGCAGTTCTTC. Translating it yields CSAPSGASSYNEQFF.

This clonotype was seen only a few times. The rearrangement uses TRBV28 and TRBJ2-7; possible D gene TRBD2, 6 bases. The CDR3 has 14 residues. The germline V and J ends were trimmed by 6 bases and 6 bases, with 18 bases remaining between them. The germline gives CDR1 MDHEN, CDR2 SYDVKM. CDR3: CASRLLEGKAEQYF. The DNA of the CDR3 is TGTGCCAGCAGGCTCTTGGAGGGGAAGGCCGAGCAGTACTTC.

This sequence joins TRBV7-8 and TRBJ2-3; D is possibly TRBD1 (5 bases). Germline lookup yields CDR1 SGHVS and CDR2 FQNEAQ. V was trimmed by 1 base and J by 2 bases, leaving 10 bases between them. CDR3 length equals 15 residues. The CDR3 reads CASSLEGFPTDTQYF. The CDR3 nucleotides read TGTGCCAGCAGCTTAGAGGGGTTCCCCACAGATACGCAGTATTTT. Full variable domain (remainder filled in from reference TRBV7-8 and TRBJ2-3): GAGVSQSPRYKVAKRGQDVALRCDPISGHVSLFWYQQALGQGPEFLTYFQNEAQLDKSGLPSDRFFAERPEGSVSTLKIQRTQQEDSAVYLCASSLEGFPTDTQYFGPGTRLTVL.

The rearrangement joins TRBV6-1 to TRBJ2-2, with a possible D match to TRBD1 (6 bases). V gave up 6 bases and J gave up 7 bases, with 12 bases separating them. Germline CDR1 and CDR2: MNHNS and SASEGT. This CDR3 is 13 amino acids long. The CDR3 DNA follows: TGTGCCAGCAGCCCACAGGGTAACGGGGAGCTGTTTTTT. Translating it yields CASSPQGNGELFF.

The rearrangement links TRBV6-2 or TRBV6-3 to TRBJ2-1; D is ambiguous. The V gene lost 2 bases and the J gene lost 8 bases, with 10 bases spanning the gap. Germline assignment: CDR1 MNHEY and CDR2 SVGEGT. The CDR3 totals 13 residues. The CDR3, as DNA: TGTGCCAGCAGTTACCCCGGGCCCCATGAGCAGTTCTTC. It codes for CASSYPGPHEQFF.

This clonotype came up a few times. The gene calls are TRBV20-1 and TRBJ1-5, with 9 nucleotides matching TRBD1. CDR3 length equals 16 residues. The V gene's germline CDR1 is DFQATT and CDR2 SNEGSKA (reference sequence). V dropped 0 bases and J dropped 2; count of bases not matched to a gene: 5. The CDR3 reads CSARDLTGGGNQPQHF. The CDR3 DNA reads TGCAGTGCTAGAGATCTTACAGGGGGCGGCAATCAGCCCCAGCATTTT.

This rearrangement joins TRBV10-3 to TRBJ2-7; D remains unclear. The length of the CDR3 is 14 residues. Germline CDR1 ENHRY, CDR2 SYGVKD. The ends were cut back, 0 bases at V and 3 bases at J, with 9 bases in the middle. CDR3 protein: CAISESQKYYEQYF. The CDR3 coding sequence is TGTGCCATCAGTGAGTCCCAGAAATACTACGAGCAGTACTTC.

This clonotype came up a few times. The chain carries TRBV24-1 and TRBJ2-2, with a possible D match to TRBD2 (6 bases). V gave up 1 base and J gave up 7 bases, with 12 bases separating them. The CDR3 is 15 amino acids. Per germline, CDR1 KGHDR and CDR2 SFDVKD. DNA for the CDR3: TGTGCCACCAGTGATTTCTCGGGAGTTATCGGGGAGCTGTTTTTT. Translating gives CATSDFSGVIGELFF.